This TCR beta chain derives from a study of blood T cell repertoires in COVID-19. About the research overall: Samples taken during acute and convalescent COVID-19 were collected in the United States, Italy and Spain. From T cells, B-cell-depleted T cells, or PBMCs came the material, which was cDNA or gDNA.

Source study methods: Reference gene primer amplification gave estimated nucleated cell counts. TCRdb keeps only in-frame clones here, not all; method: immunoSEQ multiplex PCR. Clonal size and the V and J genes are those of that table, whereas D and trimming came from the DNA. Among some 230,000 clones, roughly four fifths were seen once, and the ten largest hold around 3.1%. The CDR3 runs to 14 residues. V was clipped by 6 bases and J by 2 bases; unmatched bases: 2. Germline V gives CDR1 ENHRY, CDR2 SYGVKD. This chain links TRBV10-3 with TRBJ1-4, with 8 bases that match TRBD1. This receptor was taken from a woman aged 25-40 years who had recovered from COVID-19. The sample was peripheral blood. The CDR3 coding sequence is TGTGCCATCAGAGGACAGGGCACTAATGAAAAACTGTTTTTT. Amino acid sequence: CAIRGQGTNEKLFF.